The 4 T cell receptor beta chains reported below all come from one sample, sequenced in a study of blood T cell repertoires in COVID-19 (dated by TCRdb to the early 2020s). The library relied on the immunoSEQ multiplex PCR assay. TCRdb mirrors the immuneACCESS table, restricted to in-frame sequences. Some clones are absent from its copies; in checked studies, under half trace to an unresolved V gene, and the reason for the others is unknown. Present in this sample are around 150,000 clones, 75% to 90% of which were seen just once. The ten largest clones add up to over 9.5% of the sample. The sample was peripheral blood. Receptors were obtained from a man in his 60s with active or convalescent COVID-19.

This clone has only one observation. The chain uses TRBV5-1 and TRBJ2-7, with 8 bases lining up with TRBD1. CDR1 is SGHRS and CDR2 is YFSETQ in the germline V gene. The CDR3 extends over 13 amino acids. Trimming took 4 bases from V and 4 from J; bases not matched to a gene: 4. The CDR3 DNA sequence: TGCGCCAGCAGCGGGGGACAGGTATACGAGCAGTACTTC. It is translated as CASSGGQVYEQYF.

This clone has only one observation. The CDR3 DNA reads TGCGCCAGCAGCCCGAGACTAGCGGGAACTAGCACAGATACGCAGTATTTT. Its protein is CASSPRLAGTSTDTQYF. The chain joins TRBV5-1 to TRBJ2-3; 11 bases agree with TRBD2. The V gene's germline CDR1 is SGHRS and CDR2 YFSETQ. This CDR3 region has 17 residues. V shed 4 bases and J 0 bases; nucleotides not matched to a gene: 7. Full variable domain (rest looked up from reference TRBV5-1 and TRBJ2-3): KAGVTQTPRYLIKTRGQQVTLSCSPISGHRSVSWYQQTPGQGLQFLFEYFSETQRNKGNFPGRFSGRQFSNSRSEMNVSTLELGDSALYLCASSPRLAGTSTDTQYFGPGTRLTVL.

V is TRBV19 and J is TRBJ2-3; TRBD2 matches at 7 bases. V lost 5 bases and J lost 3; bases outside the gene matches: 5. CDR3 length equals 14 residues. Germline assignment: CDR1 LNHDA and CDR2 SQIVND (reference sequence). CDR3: CASSLSGATDTQYF. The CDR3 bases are TGTGCCAGTAGTCTCAGCGGGGCAACAGATACGCAGTATTTT.

For the CDR3, the DNA is TGTGCCACCAGTGGATTCGGTGGTGGGGGACTAGCAATCCACGAGCAGTACTTC. It translates to CATSGFGGGGLAIHEQYF. The rearrangement uses TRBV24-1 and TRBJ2-7; 9 positions match TRBD2. The germline CDR1 and CDR2 sequences are KGHDR and SFDVKD. The CDR3 runs to 18 residues. V dropped 5 bases and J dropped 5; count of bases not matched to a gene: 18.